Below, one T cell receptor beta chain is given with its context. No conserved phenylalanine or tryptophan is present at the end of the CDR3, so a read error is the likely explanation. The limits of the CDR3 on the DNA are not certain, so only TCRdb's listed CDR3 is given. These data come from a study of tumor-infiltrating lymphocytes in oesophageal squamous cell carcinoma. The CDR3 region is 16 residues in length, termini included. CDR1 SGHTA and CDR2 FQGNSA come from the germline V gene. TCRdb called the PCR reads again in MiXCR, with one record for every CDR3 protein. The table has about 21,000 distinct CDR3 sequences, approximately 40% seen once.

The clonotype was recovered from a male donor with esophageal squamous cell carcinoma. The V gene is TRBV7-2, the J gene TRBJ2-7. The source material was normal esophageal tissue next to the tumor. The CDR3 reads CASSLGQSSYEQYFGS.